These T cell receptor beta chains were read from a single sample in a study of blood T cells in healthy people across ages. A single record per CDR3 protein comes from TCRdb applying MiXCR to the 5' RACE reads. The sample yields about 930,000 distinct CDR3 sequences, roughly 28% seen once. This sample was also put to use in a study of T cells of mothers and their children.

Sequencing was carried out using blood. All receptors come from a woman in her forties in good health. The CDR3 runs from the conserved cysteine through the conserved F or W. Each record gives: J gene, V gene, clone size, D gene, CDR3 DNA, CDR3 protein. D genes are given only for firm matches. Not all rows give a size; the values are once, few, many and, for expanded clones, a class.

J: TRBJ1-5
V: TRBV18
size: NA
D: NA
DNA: TGTGCCAGCTCACCGGAGACTTCGGGACAGCCCCAGCATTTT
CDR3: CASSPETSGQPQHF

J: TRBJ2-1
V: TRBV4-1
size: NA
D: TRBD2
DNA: TGCGCCAGCAGCCAAGTAACTAGCGCTTTCGATGAGCAGTTCTTC
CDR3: CASSQVTSAFDEQFF

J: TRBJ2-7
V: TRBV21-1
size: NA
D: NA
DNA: TGTGCCAGCAGCAAAATGTATCCGGGACTAGCGGGAACCTTCTCCTACGAGCAGTACTTC
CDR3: CASSKMYPGLAGTFSYEQYF

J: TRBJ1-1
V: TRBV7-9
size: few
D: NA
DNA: TGTGCCAGCAGCCTAGGGGGGGCGAGGATGAACACTGAAGCTTTCTTT
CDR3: CASSLGGARMNTEAFF

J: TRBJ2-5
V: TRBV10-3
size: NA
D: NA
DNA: TGTGCCATCAGTGAGATCAGCAGCGGGCAGTACTTC
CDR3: CAISEISSGQYF

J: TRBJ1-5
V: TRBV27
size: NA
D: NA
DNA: TGTGCCAGCAGTTCCACAGTACTGGGCGGCAATCAGCCCCAGCATTTT
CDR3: CASSSTVLGGNQPQHF

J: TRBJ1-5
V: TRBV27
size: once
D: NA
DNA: TGTGCCAGCAGTTTTATGGGCCAGGGGCTTCAGTCCCAGCATTTT
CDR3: CASSFMGQGLQSQHF

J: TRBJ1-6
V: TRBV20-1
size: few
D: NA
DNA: TGCAGTGCTAGAGATGGGCTCAGGGACATACTCTACTCACCCCTCCACTTT
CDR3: CSARDGLRDILYSPLHF

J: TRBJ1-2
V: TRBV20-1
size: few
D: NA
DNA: TGCAGTGCTAGATCCAAACCGGGACCACTCAATTCGCACTATGGCTACACCTTC
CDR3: CSARSKPGPLNSHYGYTF

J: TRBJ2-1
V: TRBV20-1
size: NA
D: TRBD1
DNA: TGCAGTGCCACAAAACGGACAGGGGCCAATGAGCAGTTCTTC
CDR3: CSATKRTGANEQFF

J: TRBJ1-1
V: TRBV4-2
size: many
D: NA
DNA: TGTGCCAGCAGCCCACCGTTACAGGCGAACACTGAAGCTTTCTTT
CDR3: CASSPPLQANTEAFF

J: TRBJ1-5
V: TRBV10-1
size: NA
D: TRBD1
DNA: TGCGCCAGCAGTGAAGGGACAGGGGGCTCCTCCTGCAATCAGCCCCGGCATTTT
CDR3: CASSEGTGGSSCNQPRHF

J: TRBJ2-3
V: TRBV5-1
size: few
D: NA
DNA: TGCGCCAGCAGCTTGGAAGGGGACACAGATACGCAGTATTTT
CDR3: CASSLEGDTDTQYF

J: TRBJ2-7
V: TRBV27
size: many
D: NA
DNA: TGTGCCAGCAGTTTGGGGGGGACAGAATACGAGCAGTACTTC
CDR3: CASSLGGTEYEQYF

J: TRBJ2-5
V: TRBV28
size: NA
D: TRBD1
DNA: TGTGCCAGCAGTTTCGCGGGACAGGCGTTCCAAGGGACCCAGTACTTC
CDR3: CASSFAGQAFQGTQYF

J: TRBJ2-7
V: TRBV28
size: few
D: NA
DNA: TGTACCAGCAGTTTTGGAAACTCCTACGAGCAGTACTTC
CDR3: CTSSFGNSYEQYF

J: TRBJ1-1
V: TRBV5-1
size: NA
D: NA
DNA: TGCGCCAGCAGTGGTTGGGCTGAAGGCACTGAAGCTTTCTTT
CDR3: CASSGWAEGTEAFF

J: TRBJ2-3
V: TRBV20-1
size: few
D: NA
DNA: TGCAGTGCTCGCTTGGGGGAAGCCCCGTATTTT
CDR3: CSARLGEAPYF

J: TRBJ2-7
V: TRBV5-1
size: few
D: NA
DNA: TGCGCCAGCACCAAAGACAGAGGGAGCTCCTACGAGCAGTACTTC
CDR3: CASTKDRGSSYEQYF

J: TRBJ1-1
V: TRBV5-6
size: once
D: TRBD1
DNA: TGTGCCAGCAGCTGGACAGGTCGGCCCATGAACACTGAAGCTTTCTTT
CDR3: CASSWTGRPMNTEAFF

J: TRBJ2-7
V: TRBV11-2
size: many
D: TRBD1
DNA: TGTGCCAGCAGCTTAGTGTGGGGGACAGGGGTCAACTACGAGCAGTACTTC
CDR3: CASSLVWGTGVNYEQYF

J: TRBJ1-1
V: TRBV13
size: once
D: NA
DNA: TGTGCCGGCAGCTCCGCAGTAGACACTGAAGCTTTCTTT
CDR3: CAGSSAVDTEAFF

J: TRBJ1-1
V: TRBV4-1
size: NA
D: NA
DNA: TGCGTCAGCAGCCAAGGGACATGGTCCCTGAACACTGAAGCTTTCTTT
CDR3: CVSSQGTWSLNTEAFF

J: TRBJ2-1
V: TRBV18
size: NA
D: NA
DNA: TGTGCCAGCTCACCCCCTATGAGCCGGCAGGCCTACAATGAGCAGTTCTTC
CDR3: CASSPPMSRQAYNEQFF

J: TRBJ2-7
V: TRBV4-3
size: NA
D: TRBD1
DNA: TGCGCCAGCAGCCAAGGTGCCGGGACAGGGAGCTACGAGCAGTACTTC
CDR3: CASSQGAGTGSYEQYF

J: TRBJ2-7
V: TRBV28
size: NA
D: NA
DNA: TGTGCCAGCAGTACCTCCACCTACGAGCAGTACTTC
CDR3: CASSTSTYEQYF

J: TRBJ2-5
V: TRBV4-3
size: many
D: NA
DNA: TGCGCCAGCAGCCAAGAAGATGGGGGGGCAGGAGAGACCCAGTACTTC
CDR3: CASSQEDGGAGETQYF

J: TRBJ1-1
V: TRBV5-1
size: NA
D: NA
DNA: TGCGCCAGCAATGCAGAGATGAACACTGAAGCTTTCTTT
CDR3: CASNAEMNTEAFF

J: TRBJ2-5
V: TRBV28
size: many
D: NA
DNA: TGTGCCGCTGGCGGGTCAGAGACCCAGTACTTC
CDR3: CAAGGSETQYF

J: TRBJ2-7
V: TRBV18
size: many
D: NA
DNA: TGTGCCAGCTCACCAGGGGCCGTAAACACCTACGAGCAGTACTTC
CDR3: CASSPGAVNTYEQYF

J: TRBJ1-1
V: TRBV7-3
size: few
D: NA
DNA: TGTGCCAGCAGCTTAGGGGCGAGCACTGAAGCTTTCTTT
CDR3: CASSLGASTEAFF

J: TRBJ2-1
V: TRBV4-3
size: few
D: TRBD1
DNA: TGCGCCAGCAGCGCGCCCGGACAGGGACCCCGGAATGAGCAGTTCTTC
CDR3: CASSAPGQGPRNEQFF

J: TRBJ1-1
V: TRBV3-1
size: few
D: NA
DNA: TGTGCCAGCAGCCAAGCTTCTCTGGGGCAAGCTTTCTTT
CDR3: CASSQASLGQAFF

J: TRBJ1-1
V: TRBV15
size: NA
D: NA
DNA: TGTGCCACCAGCAGATTAGTGAACACTGAAGCTTTCTTT
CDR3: CATSRLVNTEAFF

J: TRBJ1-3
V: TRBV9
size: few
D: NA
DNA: TGTGCCAGCATGGGGGATGGAAACACCATATATTTT
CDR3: CASMGDGNTIYF

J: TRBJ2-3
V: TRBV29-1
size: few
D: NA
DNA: TGCAGCGTTGGGGCGGGGGCCACCACAGATACGCAGTATTTT
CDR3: CSVGAGATTDTQYF

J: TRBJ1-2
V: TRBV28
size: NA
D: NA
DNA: TGTGCCAGCAGGCCGGTTGGCTATGGCTACACCTTC
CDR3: CASRPVGYGYTF

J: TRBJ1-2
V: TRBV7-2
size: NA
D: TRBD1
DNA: TGTGCCAGCAGCCCGGAGACAGGGGCCTATGGCTACACCTTC
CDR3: CASSPETGAYGYTF

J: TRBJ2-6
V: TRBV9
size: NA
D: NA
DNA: TGTGCCAGCAGCCGGTTCCAGGGCGCGGCCAACGTCCTGACTTTC
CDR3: CASSRFQGAANVLTF

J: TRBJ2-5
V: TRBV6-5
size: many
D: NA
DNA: TGTGCCAGCAGTTACTCGACGCAGGGTACGAAACAGTACTTC
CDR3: CASSYSTQGTKQYF